The 24 T cell receptor beta chains listed next were all sequenced from one sample in a study of regulatory T cells in long-lasting Graves disease. TCR beta libraries were built with iRepertoire HTBI primers and Arm-PCR of CDR3 regions. TCRdb reprocessed the multiplex PCR reads with MiXCR, giving one entry per CDR3 protein. The profile shows 250,000 to 300,000 distinct CDR3 sequences, 22% of them singletons. Described time point: persistent/refractory GD, antithyroid drugs over 5 years with positive TRAb. RNA extracted from PBMCs served as the sequencing template. The sample consisted of peripheral blood mononuclear cells (PBMCs), taken when the disease was refractory, from a patient treated with antithyroid drugs. Receptors were obtained from a female donor with Graves disease.

Points on this clonotype: This could be a read error, since a much larger clone is one nucleotide away. The rearrangement uses TRBV28 and TRBJ2-5; the match to TRBD2 covers 9 bases. CDR3 length: 15 residues. Per the germline V gene, CDR1 is MDHEN and CDR2 is SYDVKM. The DNA for the CDR3 is TGTTCCAGCGCTTATAGCGGGAGTCCTCAAGAGACCCAGTACTTC. It codes for CSSAYSGSPQETQYF.

The gene calls are TRBV30 and TRBJ1-1; the D gene is possibly TRBD1 (5 bases). The CDR3 sequence is 15 residues long. The germline V gene encodes CDR1 GTSNPN and CDR2 SVGIG (reference sequence). The V end lost 0 bases, the J end lost 3 bases, and 14 bases lay between the germline ends. CDR3 bases: TGTGCCTGGAGTGTATCGCTGTCGGGGGACACTGAAGCTTTCTTT. It is translated as CAWSVSLSGDTEAFF.

In its sample, this clonotype was seen many times. V and J are TRBV12-3 or TRBV12-4 and TRBJ1-2, with unresolved D. Trimming took off 6 bases at V and 4 bases at J, with 15 bases between the two ends. The CDR3 extends over 14 amino acids. The CDR3 spells CASSPFTSLYGYTF. The CDR3 nucleotides are TGTGCCAGCAGCCCCTTCACCTCCCTCTATGGCTACACCTTC.

This clonotype has just a few counts. V is TRBV6-1 and J is TRBJ1-6; maybe TRBD1 (5 bases). This CDR3 is built from 15 residues. V was clipped by 7 bases and J by 7 bases, with 17 bases between them. Germline V CDR1 and CDR2: MNHNS, SASEGT. As DNA, the CDR3 is TGTGCCAGCACCGATTCGAGCGGGACCAATTCACCCCTCCACTTT. It encodes CASTDSSGTNSPLHF.

This chain links TRBV3-1 with TRBJ2-2; D tentatively reads TRBD1 or TRBD2 (5 bases each). V dropped 0 bases and J dropped 6 bases, with 14 bases sitting between them. Germline V CDR1 and CDR2: LGHDT, YNNKEL (reference sequence). This CDR3 contains 16 residues. The DNA for the CDR3 is TGTGCCAGCAGCCAAGATGGAGGCCGGACATCCGGGGAGCTGTTTTTT. This codes for CASSQDGGRTSGELFF.

The sample holds one count of this clonotype. An end of the junction differs from the germline gene, which may be a read error. The gene calls are TRBV30 and TRBJ2-5; 13 positions match TRBD2. CDR1 and CDR2 from the germline V gene are GTSNPN and SVGIG (reference sequence). The CDR3 covers 16 residues. CDR3 in amino acids: CACSVRTSGRGETQYF. The CDR3 nucleotides are TGTGCCTGCAGTGTACGGACTAGCGGGAGAGGTGAGACCCAGTACTTC.

This clonotype was counted at least ten times. The V gene is TRBV27, the J gene TRBJ2-7; the D is unclear. V dropped 10 bases and J dropped 4 bases, with 11 bases sitting between them. Germline V gene lookup returns CDR1 MNHEY and CDR2 SMNVEV (reference sequence). This CDR3 contains 11 residues. The CDR3 sequence is CATGRVYEQYF. CDR3 bases: TGTGCCACCGGAAGGGTATACGAGCAGTACTTC.

This clonotype has only a few counts. The chain is built from TRBV6-2 or TRBV6-3 and TRBJ2-2, with D tentatively TRBD2 (6 bases). Trimming removed 5 bases from V and 1 base from J, with 17 bases in between. The CDR3 length is 17 residues. CDR1 and CDR2 from the germline V gene are MNHEY and SVGEGT. CDR3 residues: CASSPSGFQLNTGELFF. The CDR3 DNA reads as TGTGCCAGCAGTCCAAGCGGGTTCCAGTTGAACACCGGGGAGCTGTTTTTT.

This clonotype turned up a few times. V is TRBV19 and J is TRBJ1-5; D remains ambiguous. Germline lookup yields CDR1 LNHDA and CDR2 SQIVND (reference sequence). The CDR3 has 16 residues. Trimming took off 4 bases at V and 6 bases at J, with 19 bases between the two ends. The CDR3 region is CASSNQVLGPGQPQHF. For the CDR3, the DNA is TGTGCCAGTAGTAACCAGGTTCTGGGCCCCGGTCAGCCCCAGCATTTT.

This clonotype has just a few counts. The chain uses TRBV7-2 and TRBJ2-7; D might be TRBD2 (7 bases). V shed 1 base and J shed 4 bases, with 17 bases lying between them. This CDR3 has 16 residues. From germline, CDR1 is SGHTA and CDR2 FQGNSA. The CDR3 coding sequence is TGTGCCAGCAGCTTAGTGTATCGGGGGGCGGGGTACGAGCAGTACTTC. Its protein product is CASSLVYRGAGYEQYF.

The CDR3 here is CASSLGVGSGPRPGNYEQYF. The DNA of the CDR3 is TGTGCCAGCAGCTTAGGGGTGGGTAGCGGACCCCGTCCAGGTAACTACGAGCAGTACTTC. J is TRBJ2-5 and V is TRBV7-2, with a possible D match to TRBD2 (6 bases). The tail of the sequence fits TRBJ2-7 better, so the J call may be wrong. The CDR3 sequence is 20 residues long. Germline values: CDR1 SGHTA, CDR2 FQGNSA.

There are many counts of this clonotype. The chain has TRBV20-1 and TRBJ1-1; no reliable D call. CDR3 length equals 12 residues. V gave up 3 bases and J gave up 3 bases, with 8 bases separating them. Germline V gene data show CDR1 as DFQATT and CDR2 as SNEGSKA (reference sequence). CDR3 DNA: TGCAGTGCTAGCCGTAGGGACACTGAAGCTTTCTTT. Its protein product is CSASRRDTEAFF.

This clonotype was seen only a few times. The chain is built from TRBV20-1 and TRBJ2-7; no clear D gene. The V end was cut by 3 bases, the J end by 0 bases, with 6 bases between. Germline V gives CDR1 DFQATT, CDR2 SNEGSKA (reference sequence). This CDR3 has 12 amino acids. Here the CDR3 reads CSASRSSYEQYF. In nucleotides, the CDR3 is TGCAGTGCTAGTCGGAGCTCCTACGAGCAGTACTTC.

This clonotype showed up just a few times. The chain is built from TRBV27 and TRBJ2-2; 9 positions agree with TRBD2. From germline, CDR1 is MNHEY and CDR2 SMNVEV (reference sequence). V gave up 6 bases and J gave up 6 bases; unmatched junction bases: 8. This CDR3 is 15 amino acids long. The CDR3: CASRPAGGPAGELFF. DNA of the CDR3: TGTGCCAGCAGACCCGCGGGAGGGCCTGCCGGGGAGCTGTTTTTT.

This clonotype was observed a handful of times. V gene TRBV19 combines with J gene TRBJ1-5; D is uncertain. Per the germline V gene, CDR1 is LNHDA and CDR2 is SQIVND (reference sequence). This CDR3 comprises 16 residues. V was trimmed by 6 bases and J by 0 bases, leaving 15 bases between them. The CDR3 here is CASSSEPIHSNQPQHF. The CDR3 bases are TGTGCCAGTAGCTCAGAACCTATCCATAGCAATCAGCCCCAGCATTTT.

The V gene is TRBV27, the J gene TRBJ1-1; maybe TRBD1 (5 bases). This CDR3 is built from 15 residues. Trimming stripped 6 bases from V and 3 bases from J, with 17 bases between. Germline V CDR1 and CDR2: MNHEY, SMNVEV (reference sequence). For the CDR3, the DNA is TGTGCCAGCAGGATCACACAGGCTTCCGACACTGAAGCTTTCTTT. Translation gives CASRITQASDTEAFF.

In its sample, this clonotype was seen a few times. The chain links TRBV11-2 to TRBJ2-7, with D possibly being TRBD1 or TRBD2 (5 bases each). This CDR3 is built from 14 residues. Per the germline V gene, CDR1 is SGHAT and CDR2 is FQNNGV. V lost 5 bases and J 0 bases, leaving 11 bases between the germline ends. CDR3 region: CASSARDGSYEQYF. CDR3 DNA: TGTGCCAGCAGCGCCCGGGACGGCTCCTACGAGCAGTACTTC.

There are a few counts of this clonotype. J is TRBJ2-5 and V is TRBV29-1; 11 bases align to TRBD1. Germline V CDR1 and CDR2: SQVTM, ANQGSEA. The V gene end was trimmed by 4 bases and the J gene end by 3 bases; junction bases not matched to a gene: 4. The CDR3 sequence is 14 residues long. CDR3 loop: CSVVWTGGEETQYF. In nucleotides, the CDR3 is TGCAGCGTTGTATGGACAGGGGGCGAAGAGACCCAGTACTTC.

A few counts support this clonotype. The genes are TRBV9 and TRBJ1-1; TRBD1 might be the D (5 bases). The CDR3 length is 15 residues. Germline values: CDR1 SGDLS, CDR2 YYNGEE. V lost 2 bases and J lost 1, with 12 bases in between. CDR3 coding DNA: TGTGCCAGCAGCGTGCGGGGGGATAGGAACACTGAAGCTTTCTTT. As protein: CASSVRGDRNTEAFF.

This clonotype was recorded many times. V usage is TRBV20-1 and J usage is TRBJ2-7; tentatively, D is TRBD1 (7 bases). V lost 5 bases to trimming and J lost 4 bases, with 12 bases between them. The CDR3 sequence is 12 residues long. The germline gives CDR1 DFQATT, CDR2 SNEGSKA (reference sequence). Here the CDR3 DNA reads TGCAGTGCTGCCAGGGGGGATTACGAGCAGTACTTC. The encoded protein is CSAARGDYEQYF.

A single count supports this clonotype. The chain recombines TRBV19 with TRBJ1-5; 7 bases line up with TRBD1. V trimming: 3 bases; J trimming: 4 bases; junction bases outside the gene matches: 6. The CDR3 is 15 amino acids. Germline V gene data show CDR1 as LNHDA and CDR2 as SQIVND (reference sequence). CDR3 in amino acids: CASSIPGGPNQPQHF. The CDR3 bases are TGTGCCAGTAGTATCCCAGGGGGTCCGAATCAGCCCCAGCATTTT. The full variable domain, its missing parts supplied by reference TRBV19 and TRBJ1-5, is DGGITQSPKYLFRKEGQNVTLSCEQNLNHDAMYWYRQDPGQGLRLIYYSQIVNDFQKGDIAEGYSVSREKKESFPLTVTSAQKNPTAFYLCASSIPGGPNQPQHFGDGTRLSIL.

The chain uses TRBV20-1 and TRBJ2-5; D may be TRBD2 (6 bases). This CDR3 has 15 amino acids. Germline loops: CDR1 DFQATT, CDR2 SNEGSKA (reference sequence). V was shortened by 1 base and J by 1 base, with 13 bases between the two germline ends. The CDR3 DNA sequence: TGCAGTGCTAGAGCCATCACCGGGGGCCAAGAGACCCAGTACTTC. It specifies CSARAITGGQETQYF.

V and J are TRBV4-3 and TRBJ2-7; D possibly corresponds to TRBD1 (5 bases). The germline V and J ends were trimmed by 4 bases and 4 bases, with 17 bases remaining between them. CDR3 length equals 15 residues. The germline V gene has CDR1 LGHNA and CDR2 YSLEER. In nucleotides, the CDR3 is TGCGCCAGCAGCCTAAGGAACCAGGGCCCTTACGAGCAGTACTTC. As protein: CASSLRNQGPYEQYF.

This rearrangement joins TRBV20-1 to TRBJ2-6; no definite D call. CDR1 and CDR2 from the germline V gene are DFQATT and SNEGSKA (reference sequence). The CDR3 is 14 amino acids. Trimming took 3 bases from V and 0 from J, leaving 6 bases between them. The CDR3 region has the DNA TGCAGTGCTAGCGCCAGCTCTGGGGCCAACGTCCTGACTTTC. Amino acid sequence: CSASASSGANVLTF.